Sequencing of this TCR beta chain was carried out in a study of regulatory T cells in long-lasting Graves disease. Study-wide background: Graves' disease counted as persistent after over 5 years of antithyroid drugs with positive TSH receptor antibodies.

Arm-PCR of CDR3 regions and iRepertoire HTBI primers were used to build TCR beta libraries. TCRdb re-called the multiplex PCR reads through MiXCR, storing one row per CDR3 protein. The sample records fewer than 600,000 distinct CDR3 sequences, under 25% being singletons. This sample's time point: persistent/refractory GD, antithyroid drugs over 5 years with positive TRAb. RNA isolated from PBMCs was used to make the TCR library. This TCR derives from a female donor with Graves disease. Sequencing was performed on peripheral blood mononuclear cells (PBMCs), taken when the disease was refractory, from a patient treated with antithyroid drugs.

The CDR3 coding sequence is TGTGCCAGCGGCACCGACAGATCAGTATCCTACGAGCAGTACTTC. This encodes CASGTDRSVSYEQYF. The V call is TRBV5-5, the J call TRBJ2-7; a weak D match, TRBD1 (5 bases). The CDR3 contains 15 residues. The germline gives CDR1 SGHKS, CDR2 YYEKEE (reference sequence). V shed 7 bases and J shed 1 base, with 18 bases lying between them.